This entry describes one T cell receptor (beta chain). This sample was included in a study of blood T cell repertoires in COVID-19. Study context: Italy, Spain and the United States were the sources of the convalescent and acute COVID-19 samples. T cells, B-cell-depleted T cells, or PBMCs supplied cDNA or gDNA.

In the original processing: Amplified reference gene primers provided the basis for estimating nucleated cell counts. Here immunoSEQ multiplex PCR was the method, and the copy in TCRdb shows in-frame clones only, minus some. V, J and clone size are taken as reported in that table, and D and trimming were inferred from the DNA itself. The top ten hold 8.6% of the sample, which has 110,000 to 150,000 clones, roughly 80% seen once. Germline V gene data show CDR1 as SGHNT and CDR2 as YENEEA. The CDR3 is made up of 13 amino acids. V was shortened by 3 bases and J by 7 bases, with 12 bases between the two germline ends.

This TCR was sampled from a man between 50 and 59 years old with active or convalescent COVID-19. The J gene is TRBJ2-5, the V gene TRBV11-3; D is perhaps TRBD2 (6 bases). Sequences were obtained from peripheral blood. The CDR3 spells CASSFGGRGTQYF. The DNA for the CDR3 is TGTGCCAGCAGCTTCGGGGGAAGGGGGACCCAGTACTTC. The whole variable domain, filled in from reference TRBV11-3 and TRBJ2-5, reads EAGVVQSPRYKIIEKKQPVAFWCNPISGHNTLYWYLQNLGQGPELLIRYENEEAVDDSQLPKDRFSAERLKGVDSTLKIQPAELGDSAVYLCASSFGGRGTQYFGPGTRLLVL.